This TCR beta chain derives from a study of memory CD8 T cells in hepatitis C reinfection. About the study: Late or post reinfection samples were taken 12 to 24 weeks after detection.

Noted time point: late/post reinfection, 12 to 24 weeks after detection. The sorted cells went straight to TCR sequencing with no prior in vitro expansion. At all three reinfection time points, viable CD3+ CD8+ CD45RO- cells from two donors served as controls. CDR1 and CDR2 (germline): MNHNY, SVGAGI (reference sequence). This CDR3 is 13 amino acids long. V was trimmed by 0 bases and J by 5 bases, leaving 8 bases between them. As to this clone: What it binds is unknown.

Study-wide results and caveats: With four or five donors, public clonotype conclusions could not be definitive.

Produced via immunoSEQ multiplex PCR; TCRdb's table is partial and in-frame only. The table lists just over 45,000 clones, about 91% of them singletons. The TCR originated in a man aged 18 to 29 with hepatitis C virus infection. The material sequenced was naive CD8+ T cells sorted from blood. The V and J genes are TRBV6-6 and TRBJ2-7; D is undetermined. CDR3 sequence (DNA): TGTGCCAGCAGTTACTCAATGAGGAACGAGCAGTACTTC. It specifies CASSYSMRNEQYF.